This note documents a single T cell receptor (beta chain) sequence. The antigen remains unidentified. This specimen comes from a study of graft-versus-host responses after intestinal transplantation. Sequenced by immunoSEQ multiplex PCR; TCRdb stores in-frame clones only, minus some. The sample has approximately 90,000 clones; 91% are singletons. The ends were cut back, 1 base at V and 8 bases at J, with 14 bases in the middle. Germline CDR1 and CDR2: MGHRA and YSYEKL. The CDR3 has 14 amino acids. Material: unstimulated CD8+ T cells sorted from spleen or lymph node cells, obtained before transplant. This TCR came from a human donor who was the organ donor for an intestinal transplant. V and J are TRBV4-1 and TRBJ1-2; D unclear. CDR3 sequence reads: CASSQVLAVEGYTF. The CDR3 DNA follows: TGCGCCAGCAGCCAAGTCTTAGCGGTCGAAGGCTACACCTTC.